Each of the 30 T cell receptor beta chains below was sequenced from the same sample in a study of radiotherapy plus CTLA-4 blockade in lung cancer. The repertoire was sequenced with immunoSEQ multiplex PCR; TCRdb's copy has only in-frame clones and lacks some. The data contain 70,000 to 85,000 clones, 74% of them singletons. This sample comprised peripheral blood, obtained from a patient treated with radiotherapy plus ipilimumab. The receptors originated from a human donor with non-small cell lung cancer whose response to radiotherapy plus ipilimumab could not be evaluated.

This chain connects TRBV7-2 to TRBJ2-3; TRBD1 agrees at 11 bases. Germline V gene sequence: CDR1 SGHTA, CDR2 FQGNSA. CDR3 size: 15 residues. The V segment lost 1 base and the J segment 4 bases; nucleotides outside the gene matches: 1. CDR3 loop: CASSLGTGGPDTQYF. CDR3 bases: TGTGCCAGCAGCTTAGGGACAGGGGGCCCAGATACGCAGTATTTT.

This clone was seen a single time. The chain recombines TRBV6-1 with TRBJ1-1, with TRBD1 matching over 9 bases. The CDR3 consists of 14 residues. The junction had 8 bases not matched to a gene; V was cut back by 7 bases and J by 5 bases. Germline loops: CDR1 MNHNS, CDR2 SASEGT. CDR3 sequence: CASTGQGVGTEAFF. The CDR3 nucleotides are TGTGCCAGCACGGGACAGGGAGTAGGGACTGAAGCTTTCTTT.

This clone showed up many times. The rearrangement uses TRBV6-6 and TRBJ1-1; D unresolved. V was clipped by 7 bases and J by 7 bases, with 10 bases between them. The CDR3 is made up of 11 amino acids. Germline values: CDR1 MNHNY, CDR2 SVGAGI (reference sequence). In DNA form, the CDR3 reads TGTGCCAGCAACTACGGGGTTGAAGCTTTCTTT. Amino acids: CASNYGVEAFF.

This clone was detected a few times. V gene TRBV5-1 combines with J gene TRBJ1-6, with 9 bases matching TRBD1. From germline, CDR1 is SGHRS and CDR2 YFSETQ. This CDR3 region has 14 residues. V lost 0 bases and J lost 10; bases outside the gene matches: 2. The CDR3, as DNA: TGCGCCAGCAGCTTGGGGACAGGGGTATCACCCCTCCACTTT. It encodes CASSLGTGVSPLHF.

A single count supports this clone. CDR3 nucleotides: TGTGCCAGCTCACCGTCTAGCGGGATAAATGAGCAGTTCTTC. The encoded protein is CASSPSSGINEQFF. The chain uses TRBV18 and TRBJ2-1; 9 positions agree with TRBD2. CDR3 size: 14 residues. V dropped 3 bases and J dropped 7; count of bases not matched to a gene: 4. Germline loops: CDR1 KGHSH, CDR2 LQKENI.

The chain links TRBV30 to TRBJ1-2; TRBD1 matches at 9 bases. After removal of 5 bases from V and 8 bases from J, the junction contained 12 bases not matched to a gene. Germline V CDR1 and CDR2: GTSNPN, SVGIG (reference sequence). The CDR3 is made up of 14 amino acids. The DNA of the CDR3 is TGTGCCTGGCGCCGGGACAGGGAGGTAGAAGGCTACACCTTC. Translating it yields CAWRRDREVEGYTF.

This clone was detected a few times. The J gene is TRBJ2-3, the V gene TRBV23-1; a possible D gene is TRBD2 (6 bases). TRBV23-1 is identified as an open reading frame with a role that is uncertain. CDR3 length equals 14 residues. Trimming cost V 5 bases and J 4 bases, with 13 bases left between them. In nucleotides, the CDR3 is TGCGCCAGCAGTTCAACGGGGGTAGCAGATACGCAGTATTTT. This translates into CASSSTGVADTQYF.

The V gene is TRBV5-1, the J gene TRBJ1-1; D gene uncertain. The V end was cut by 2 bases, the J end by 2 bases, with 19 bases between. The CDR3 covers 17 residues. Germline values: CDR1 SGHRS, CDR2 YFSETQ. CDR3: CASSFLGAIGVNTEAFF. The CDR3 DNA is TGCGCCAGCAGCTTCTTGGGAGCCATCGGCGTAAACACTGAAGCTTTCTTT.

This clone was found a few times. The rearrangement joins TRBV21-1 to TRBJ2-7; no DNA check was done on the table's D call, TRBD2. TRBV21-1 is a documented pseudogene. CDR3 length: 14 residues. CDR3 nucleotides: TGTGCCAGCAGCGCGGTCTCCATGCAGTACGAGCAGTACTTC. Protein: CASSAVSMQYEQYF.

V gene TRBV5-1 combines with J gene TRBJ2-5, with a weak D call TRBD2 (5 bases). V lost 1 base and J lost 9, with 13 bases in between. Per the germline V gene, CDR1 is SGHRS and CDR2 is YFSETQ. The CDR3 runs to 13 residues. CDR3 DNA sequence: TGCGCCAGCAGCTTGTGGCTAGCTGAGGCCCAGTACTTC. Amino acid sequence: CASSLWLAEAQYF.

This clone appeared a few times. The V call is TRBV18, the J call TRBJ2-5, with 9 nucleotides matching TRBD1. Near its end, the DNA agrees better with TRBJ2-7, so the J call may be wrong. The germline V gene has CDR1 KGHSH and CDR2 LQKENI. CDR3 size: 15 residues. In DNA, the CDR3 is TGTGCCAGCTCGGACAGGGGCCTGAGCTCCTACGAGCAGTACTTC. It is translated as CASSDRGLSSYEQYF.

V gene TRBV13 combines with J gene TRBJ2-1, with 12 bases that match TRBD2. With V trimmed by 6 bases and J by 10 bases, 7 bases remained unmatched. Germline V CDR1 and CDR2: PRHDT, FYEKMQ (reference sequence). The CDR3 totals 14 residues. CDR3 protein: CASSFSTSGGEQFF. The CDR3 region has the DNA TGTGCCAGCAGTTTCAGCACTAGCGGGGGGGAGCAGTTCTTC.

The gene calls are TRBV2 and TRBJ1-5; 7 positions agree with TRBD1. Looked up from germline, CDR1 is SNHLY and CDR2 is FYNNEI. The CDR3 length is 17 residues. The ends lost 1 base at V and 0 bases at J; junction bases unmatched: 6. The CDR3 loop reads CASSEVGTVHSNQPQHF. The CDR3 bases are TGTGCCAGCAGTGAAGTCGGGACAGTACATAGCAATCAGCCCCAGCATTTT.

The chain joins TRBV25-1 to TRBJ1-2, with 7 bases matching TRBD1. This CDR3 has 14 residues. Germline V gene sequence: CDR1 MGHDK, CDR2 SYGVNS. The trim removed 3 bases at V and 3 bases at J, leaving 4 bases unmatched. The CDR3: CASSETGPYYGYTF. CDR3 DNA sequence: TGTGCCAGCAGTGAGACAGGGCCCTACTATGGCTACACCTTC.

The CDR3, as DNA: TGTGCCGGAATAACCGGGGGGGCCCGCTACGAGCAGTACTTC. This translates into CAGITGGARYEQYF. The genes are TRBV2 and TRBJ2-7; 8 bases match TRBD2. Germline CDR1 and CDR2: SNHLY and FYNNEI. Unmatched junction bases numbered 12, after V lost 11 bases and J lost 3 bases. This CDR3 has 14 residues. Full variable domain (outside the CDR3, taken from reference TRBV2 and TRBJ2-7): EPEVTQTPSHQVTQMGQEVILRCVPISNHLYFYWYRQILGQKVEFLVSFYNNEISEKSEIFDDQFSVERPDGSNFTLKIRSTKLEDSAMYFCAGITGGARYEQYFGPGTRLTVT.

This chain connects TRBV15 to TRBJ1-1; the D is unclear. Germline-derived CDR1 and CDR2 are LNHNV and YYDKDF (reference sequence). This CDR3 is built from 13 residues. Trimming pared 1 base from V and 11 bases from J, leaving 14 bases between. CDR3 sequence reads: CATSRADRSGAFF. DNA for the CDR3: TGTGCCACCAGCAGAGCTGACCGGAGTGGGGCTTTCTTT.

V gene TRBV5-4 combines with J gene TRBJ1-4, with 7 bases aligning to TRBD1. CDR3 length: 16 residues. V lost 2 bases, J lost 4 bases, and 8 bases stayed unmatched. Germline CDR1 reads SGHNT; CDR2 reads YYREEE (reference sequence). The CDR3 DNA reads TGTGCCAGCAGCTTTATGGTCGGACAGGTTAATGAAAAACTGTTTTTT. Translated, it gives CASSFMVGQVNEKLFF. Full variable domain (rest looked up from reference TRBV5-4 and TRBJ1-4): ETGVTQSPTHLIKTRGQQVTLRCSSQSGHNTVSWYQQALGQGPQFIFQYYREEENGRGNFPPRFSGLQFPNYSSELNVNALELDDSALYLCASSFMVGQVNEKLFFGSGTQLSVL.

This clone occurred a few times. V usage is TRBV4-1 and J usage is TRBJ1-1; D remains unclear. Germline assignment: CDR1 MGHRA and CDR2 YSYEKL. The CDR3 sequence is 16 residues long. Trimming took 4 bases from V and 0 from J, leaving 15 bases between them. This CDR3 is CASSPRGSGMNTEAFF. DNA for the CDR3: TGCGCCAGCAGCCCCCGAGGGTCGGGCATGAACACTGAAGCTTTCTTT.

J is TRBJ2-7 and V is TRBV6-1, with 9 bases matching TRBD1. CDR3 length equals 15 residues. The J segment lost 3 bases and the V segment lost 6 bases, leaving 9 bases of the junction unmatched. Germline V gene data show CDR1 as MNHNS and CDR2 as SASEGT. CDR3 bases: TGTGCCAGCAGGTTAGGACAGGGGTTTTTCTACGAGCAGTACTTC. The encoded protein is CASRLGQGFFYEQYF.

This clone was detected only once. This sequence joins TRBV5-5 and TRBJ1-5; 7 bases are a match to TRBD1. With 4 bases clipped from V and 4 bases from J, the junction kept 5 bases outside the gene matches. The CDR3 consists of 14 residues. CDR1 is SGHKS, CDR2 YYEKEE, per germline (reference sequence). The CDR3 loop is CASSGGQLNQPQHF. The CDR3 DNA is TGTGCCAGCAGCGGGGGACAGCTAAATCAGCCCCAGCATTTT.

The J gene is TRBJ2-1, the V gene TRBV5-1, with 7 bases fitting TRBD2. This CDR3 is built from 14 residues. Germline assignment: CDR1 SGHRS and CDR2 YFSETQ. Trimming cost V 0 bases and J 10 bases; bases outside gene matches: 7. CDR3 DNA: TGCGCCAGCAGCTTGGTTAGCACTAGCGTGGAGCAGTTCTTC. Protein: CASSLVSTSVEQFF.

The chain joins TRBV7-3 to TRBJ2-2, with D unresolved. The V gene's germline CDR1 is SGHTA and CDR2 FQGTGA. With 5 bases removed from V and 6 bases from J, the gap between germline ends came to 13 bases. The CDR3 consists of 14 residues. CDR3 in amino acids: CASSPSPAAGELFF. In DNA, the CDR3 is TGTGCCAGCAGCCCATCACCGGCGGCCGGGGAGCTGTTTTTT.

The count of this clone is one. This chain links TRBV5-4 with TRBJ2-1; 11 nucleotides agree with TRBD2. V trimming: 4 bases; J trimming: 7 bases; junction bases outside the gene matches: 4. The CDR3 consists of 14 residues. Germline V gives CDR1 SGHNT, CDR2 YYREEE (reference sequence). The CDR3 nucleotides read TGTGCCAGCAGCCGACTAGCGGGAAATAATGAGCAGTTCTTC. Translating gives CASSRLAGNNEQFF.

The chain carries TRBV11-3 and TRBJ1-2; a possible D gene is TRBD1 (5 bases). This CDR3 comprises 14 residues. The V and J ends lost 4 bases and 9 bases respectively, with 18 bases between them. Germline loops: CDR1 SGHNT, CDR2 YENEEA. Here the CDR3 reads CASSSPGRLDSYTF. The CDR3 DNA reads TGTGCCAGCAGCTCCCCAGGGAGGTTGGATAGCTACACCTTC.

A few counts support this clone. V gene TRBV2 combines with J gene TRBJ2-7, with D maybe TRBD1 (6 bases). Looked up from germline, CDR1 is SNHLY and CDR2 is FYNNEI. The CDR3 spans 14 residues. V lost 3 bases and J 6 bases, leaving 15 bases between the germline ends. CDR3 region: CASSEGRGFGEQYF. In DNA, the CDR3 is TGTGCCAGCAGTGAGGGCAGGGGCTTCGGCGAGCAGTACTTC.

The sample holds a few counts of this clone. CDR3 nucleotide sequence: TGTGCCAGCAGCTTAGACCGACAAAAGGGGGAGACCCAGTACTTC. Translating it yields CASSLDRQKGETQYF. This chain connects TRBV13 to TRBJ2-5; D might be TRBD1 (5 bases). This CDR3 is 15 amino acids long. Looked up from germline, CDR1 is PRHDT and CDR2 is FYEKMQ (reference sequence). The germline V and J ends were trimmed by 1 base and 5 bases, with 14 bases remaining between them.

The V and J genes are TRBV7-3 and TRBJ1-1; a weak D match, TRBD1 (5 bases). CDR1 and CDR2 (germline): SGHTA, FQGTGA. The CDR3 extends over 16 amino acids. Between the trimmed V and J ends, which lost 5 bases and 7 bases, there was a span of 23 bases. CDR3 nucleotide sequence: TGTGCCAGCAGCCCCATGGGACCGGGGGTGGTTGGTGAAGCTTTCTTT. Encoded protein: CASSPMGPGVVGEAFF.

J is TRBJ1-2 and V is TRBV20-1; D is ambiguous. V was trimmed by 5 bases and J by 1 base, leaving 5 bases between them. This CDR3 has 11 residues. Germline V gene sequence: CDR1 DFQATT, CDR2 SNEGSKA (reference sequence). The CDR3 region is CSAVVNYGYTF. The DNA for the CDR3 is TGCAGTGCTGTCGTTAACTATGGCTACACCTTC.

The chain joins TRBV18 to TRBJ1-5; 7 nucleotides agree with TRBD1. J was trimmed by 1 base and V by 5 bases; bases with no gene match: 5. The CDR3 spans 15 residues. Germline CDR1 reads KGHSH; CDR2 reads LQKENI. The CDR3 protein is CASSTTGWSNQPQHF. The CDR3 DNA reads TGTGCCAGCTCAACGACAGGGTGGAGCAATCAGCCCCAGCATTTT.

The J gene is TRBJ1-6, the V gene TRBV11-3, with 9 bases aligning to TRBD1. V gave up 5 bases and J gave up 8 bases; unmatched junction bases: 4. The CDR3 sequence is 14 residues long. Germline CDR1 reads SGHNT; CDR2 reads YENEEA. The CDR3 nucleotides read TGTGCCAGCAGCCTACAGGGGGCTGATTCACCCCTCCACTTT. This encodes CASSLQGADSPLHF.